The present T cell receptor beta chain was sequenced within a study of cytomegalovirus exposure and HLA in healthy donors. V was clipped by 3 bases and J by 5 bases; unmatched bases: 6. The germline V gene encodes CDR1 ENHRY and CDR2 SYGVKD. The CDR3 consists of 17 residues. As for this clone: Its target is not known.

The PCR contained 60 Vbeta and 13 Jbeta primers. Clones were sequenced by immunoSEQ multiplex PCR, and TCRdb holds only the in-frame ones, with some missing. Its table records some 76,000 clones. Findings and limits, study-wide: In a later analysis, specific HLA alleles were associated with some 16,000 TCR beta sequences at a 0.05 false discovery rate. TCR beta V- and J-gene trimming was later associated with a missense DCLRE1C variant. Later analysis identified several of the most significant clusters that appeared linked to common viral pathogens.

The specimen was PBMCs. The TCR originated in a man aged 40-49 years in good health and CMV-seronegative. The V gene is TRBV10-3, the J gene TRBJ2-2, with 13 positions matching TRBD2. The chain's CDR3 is CAISEPGLAGHTGELFF. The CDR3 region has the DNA TGTGCCATCAGTGAACCGGGACTAGCGGGGCATACCGGGGAGCTGTTTTTT.